These 22 T cell receptor beta chains originate from one sample sequenced in a study of OX40 agonist ivuxolimab in advanced cancers. TCRdb keeps only in-frame clones here, not all; method: immunoSEQ multiplex PCR. This table holds some 15,000 clones, 75% to 90% found once. The material sequenced was CD4+ or CD8+ T cells sorted from blood, taken in a trial of the OX40 agonist ivuxolimab. Every receptor here comes from an adult with an advanced solid tumor such as melanoma, head and neck, liver or kidney cancer.

This clone showed up just once. V gene TRBV6-6 combines with J gene TRBJ1-1; D might be TRBD1 (5 bases). V was shortened by 2 bases and J by 0 bases, with 7 bases between the two germline ends. The CDR3 is 14 residues long. Germline CDR1 reads MNHNY; CDR2 reads SVGAGI (reference sequence). In DNA form, the CDR3 reads TGTGCCAGCAGTTACAGGGGAATGAACACTGAAGCTTTCTTT. Translating gives CASSYRGMNTEAFF.

The rearrangement links TRBV2 to TRBJ2-3; possible D gene TRBD1, 5 bases. The germline V gene has CDR1 SNHLY and CDR2 FYNNEI. Trimming stripped 6 bases from V and 0 bases from J, with 13 bases between. This CDR3 comprises 15 residues. The CDR3 spells CASRNWGDSTDTQYF. The DNA for the CDR3 is TGTGCCAGCAGAAACTGGGGCGATAGCACAGATACGCAGTATTTT.

The V and J genes are TRBV11-2 and TRBJ2-7; no clear D. The CDR3 loop spans 14 amino acids. V dropped 1 base and J dropped 0 bases, with 7 bases sitting between them. Germline values: CDR1 SGHAT, CDR2 FQNNGV. The CDR3 DNA reads TGTGCCAGCAGCTTAGCAGGTAGCTCCTACGAGCAGTACTTC. It codes for CASSLAGSSYEQYF.

This clone was observed a single time. CDR3 sequence reads: CASSLAQGAAFF. The DNA for the CDR3 is TGCGCCAGCAGCTTGGCACAGGGGGCAGCTTTCTTT. The rearrangement uses TRBV5-1 and TRBJ1-1; 9 bases are shared with TRBD1. Germline trimming cut 0 bases from V and 10 bases from J; bases unmatched to any gene: 1. This CDR3 comprises 12 residues. The germline CDR1 and CDR2 sequences are SGHRS and YFSETQ. The full variable domain, rest sourced from reference TRBV5-1 and TRBJ1-1, is KAGVTQTPRYLIKTRGQQVTLSCSPISGHRSVSWYQQTPGQGLQFLFEYFSETQRNKGNFPGRFSGRQFSNSRSEMNVSTLELGDSALYLCASSLAQGAAFFGQGTRLTVV.

The chain is built from TRBV18 and TRBJ2-7, with D perhaps TRBD2 (6 bases). The CDR3 covers 13 residues. Germline CDR1 is KGHSH and CDR2 is LQKENI. Trimming took 6 bases from V and 5 from J, leaving 14 bases between them. The CDR3 reads CASSGGVRDEQYF. CDR3 nucleotide sequence: TGTGCCAGCTCGGGCGGGGTCCGCGACGAGCAGTACTTC. Filled out from reference TRBV18 and TRBJ2-7, the complete variable domain reads NAGVMQNPRHLVRRRGQEARLRCSPMKGHSHVYWYRQLPEEGLKFMVYLQKENIIDESGMPKERFSAEFPKEGPSILRIQQVVRGDSAAYFCASSGGVRDEQYFGPGTRLTVT.

The DNA of the CDR3 is TGTGCCAGCACCCTAGGGCAGTCCTACGAGCAGTACTTC. Its protein is CASTLGQSYEQYF. The chain recombines TRBV7-9 with TRBJ2-7; D gene uncertain. This CDR3 is built from 13 residues. Germline CDR1 reads SEHNR; CDR2 reads FQNEAQ (reference sequence). V lost 7 bases and J 1 base, leaving 11 bases between the germline ends.

This chain connects TRBV18 to TRBJ2-5; D ambiguous. The J call is in doubt because the DNA end fits TRBJ2-7 better. The germline gives CDR1 KGHSH, CDR2 LQKENI. This CDR3 region has 14 residues. CDR3 loop: CASSPTKEPYEQYF. Written as DNA, the CDR3 is TGTGCCAGCTCCCCTACTAAGGAACCCTACGAGCAGTACTTC.

This clone occurred once. This rearrangement joins TRBV13 to TRBJ2-2, with D hard to call. Between the trimmed V and J ends, which lost 3 bases and 0 bases, there was a span of 8 bases. Germline V gives CDR1 PRHDT, CDR2 FYEKMQ (reference sequence). The CDR3 length is 15 residues. CDR3 DNA: TGTGCCAGCAGCTTCCAGACGACGAACACCGGGGAGCTGTTTTTT. It yields the protein CASSFQTTNTGELFF.

The rearrangement uses TRBV2 and TRBJ2-5, with TRBD2 matching 8 bases. Losses at the gene ends were 5 bases for V and 1 base for J; bases not matched to a gene: 3. The CDR3 sequence is 14 residues long. The germline CDR1 and CDR2 sequences are SNHLY and FYNNEI. CDR3 bases: TGTGCCAGCAGTTCAGCGGGAGCCCAAGAGACCCAGTACTTC. It specifies CASSSAGAQETQYF. Together with reference TRBV2 and TRBJ2-5, the CDR3 gives the full variable domain: EPEVTQTPSHQVTQMGQEVILRCVPISNHLYFYWYRQILGQKVEFLVSFYNNEISEKSEIFDDQFSVERPDGSNFTLKIRSTKLEDSAMYFCASSSAGAQETQYFGPGTRLLVL.

The gene calls are TRBV11-1 and TRBJ2-2; TRBD1 aligns across 7 bases. With 4 bases clipped from V and 2 bases from J, the junction kept 4 bases outside the gene matches. The CDR3 loop spans 15 amino acids. Germline V gene lookup returns CDR1 SGHAT and CDR2 FQDESV (reference sequence). This CDR3 is CASSYRDSNTGELFF. The CDR3 DNA is TGTGCCAGCAGCTACCGGGACAGCAACACCGGGGAGCTGTTTTTT.

The J gene is TRBJ2-1, the V gene TRBV9; 11 bases line up with TRBD2. This CDR3 contains 17 residues. Germline V lookup: CDR1 SGDLS, CDR2 YYNGEE. The V gene end was trimmed by 2 bases and the J gene end by 6 bases; junction bases not matched to a gene: 10. CDR3 bases: TGTGCCAGCAGCGTCCGGCCTCTAGCGGGAGGCTTCAATGAGCAGTTCTTC. Protein product: CASSVRPLAGGFNEQFF.

DNA for the CDR3: TGTGCCTGGAGTTCAGGGCAGGGGGGCAAGACCCAGTACTTC. Amino acids: CAWSSGQGGKTQYF. The V and J genes are TRBV30 and TRBJ2-5; weak D call: TRBD1 (7 bases). V gave up 2 bases and J gave up 6 bases, with 16 bases separating them. The CDR3 has 14 amino acids. Germline V gene lookup returns CDR1 GTSNPN and CDR2 SVGIG (reference sequence).

The chain couples TRBV6-6 to TRBJ1-5; TRBD1 aligns across 7 bases. J was trimmed by 4 bases and V by 7 bases; bases with no gene match: 7. The CDR3 runs to 14 residues. Germline loops: CDR1 MNHNY, CDR2 SVGAGI (reference sequence). The CDR3 DNA reads as TGTGCCAGCACACTACAGGGGACAAATCAGCCCCAGCATTTT. This encodes CASTLQGTNQPQHF.

The chain recombines TRBV19 with TRBJ2-1; TRBD1 is a possible D gene (6 bases). The CDR3 has 13 residues. The germline V and J ends were trimmed by 6 bases and 0 bases, with 6 bases remaining between them. CDR1 and CDR2 from the germline V gene are LNHDA and SQIVND (reference sequence). CDR3 in amino acids: CASRQGSYNEQFF. The CDR3 DNA reads TGTGCCAGTAGACAGGGCTCCTACAATGAGCAGTTCTTC.

V is TRBV7-7 and J is TRBJ2-2, with D perhaps TRBD1 (5 bases). The CDR3 covers 13 residues. From germline, CDR1 is SSHAT and CDR2 FNYEAQ (reference sequence). V was cut by 4 bases and J by 5 bases, with 8 bases left in between. The CDR3 sequence: CASSSTGTGELFF. The CDR3 DNA follows: TGTGCCAGCAGCTCTACAGGAACCGGGGAGCTGTTTTTT.

V usage is TRBV19 and J usage is TRBJ1-2, with D hard to call. Germline loops: CDR1 LNHDA, CDR2 SQIVND (reference sequence). The V and J ends lost 3 bases and 0 bases respectively, with 23 bases between them. The CDR3 extends over 19 amino acids. Written as DNA, the CDR3 is TGTGCCAGTAGTATTTCAGGAGTCGACACCATCTCAGCTAACTATGGCTACACCTTC. Amino acids: CASSISGVDTISANYGYTF.

The J gene is TRBJ2-5, the V gene TRBV7-2, with TRBD2 identical over 14 bases. Trimming at V came to 3 bases and at J to 5 bases, leaving 5 bases not matched to a gene. The length of the CDR3 is 16 residues. Germline assignment: CDR1 SGHTA and CDR2 FQGNSA. The CDR3: CASSLGLAGVRETQYF. As DNA, the CDR3 is TGTGCCAGCAGCTTGGGACTAGCGGGAGTCAGGGAGACCCAGTACTTC. The whole variable domain, filled in from reference TRBV7-2 and TRBJ2-5, reads GAGVSQSPSNKVTEKGKDVELRCDPISGHTALYWYRQSLGQGLEFLIYFQGNSAPDKSGLPSDRFSAERTGGSVSTLTIQRTQQEDSAVYLCASSLGLAGVRETQYFGPGTRLLVL.

CDR3 amino acids: CASSLNPDSQPQHF. Written as DNA, the CDR3 is TGCGCCAGCAGCCTCAACCCTGACAGCCAGCCCCAGCATTTT. The chain joins TRBV5-1 to TRBJ1-5, with a possible D match to TRBD1 (5 bases). With 4 bases removed from V and 7 bases from J, the gap between germline ends came to 15 bases. The germline V gene has CDR1 SGHRS and CDR2 YFSETQ. This CDR3 region has 14 residues.

This clone came up a few times. The gene calls are TRBV11-2 and TRBJ2-5, with D unresolved. The germline gives CDR1 SGHAT, CDR2 FQNNGV. CDR3 length equals 11 residues. With 5 bases removed from V and 5 bases from J, the gap between germline ends came to 6 bases. CDR3 nucleotides: TGTGCCAGCAGCGCGAGTGAGACCCAGTACTTC. Translated, it gives CASSASETQYF.

With respect to this clone: This sample also contains other DNA sequences that code for the same CDR3. The chain uses TRBV30 and TRBJ2-2, with 7 bases identical to TRBD2. V shed 5 bases, J shed 8 bases, and the junction held 5 bases outside the gene matches. The CDR3 runs to 12 residues. Germline V gene data show CDR1 as GTSNPN and CDR2 as SVGIG (reference sequence). CDR3 in DNA: TGTGCCTGGGGGAGGGTGGCGGGGGAGCTGTTTTTT. Its translation: CAWGRVAGELFF.

The chain couples TRBV6-5 to TRBJ1-4; 7 nucleotides match TRBD1. CDR3 length: 14 residues. J gave up 8 bases and V 10 bases, and 13 bases lay outside the gene matches. Germline CDR1 MNHEY, CDR2 SVGAGI. The CDR3 is CATSYRGGKEKLFF. The CDR3 DNA sequence: TGTGCCACCTCGTACAGGGGAGGAAAGGAAAAACTGTTTTTT.

This chain uses TRBV10-3 with TRBJ1-2; D gene uncertain. The CDR3 contains 14 residues. The germline V gene encodes CDR1 ENHRY and CDR2 SYGVKD. V was pared by 3 bases and J by 5 bases, with 13 bases between. The CDR3 sequence: CAISDASRLYGYTF. DNA for the CDR3: TGTGCCATCAGTGACGCGAGCAGGTTGTATGGCTACACCTTC.